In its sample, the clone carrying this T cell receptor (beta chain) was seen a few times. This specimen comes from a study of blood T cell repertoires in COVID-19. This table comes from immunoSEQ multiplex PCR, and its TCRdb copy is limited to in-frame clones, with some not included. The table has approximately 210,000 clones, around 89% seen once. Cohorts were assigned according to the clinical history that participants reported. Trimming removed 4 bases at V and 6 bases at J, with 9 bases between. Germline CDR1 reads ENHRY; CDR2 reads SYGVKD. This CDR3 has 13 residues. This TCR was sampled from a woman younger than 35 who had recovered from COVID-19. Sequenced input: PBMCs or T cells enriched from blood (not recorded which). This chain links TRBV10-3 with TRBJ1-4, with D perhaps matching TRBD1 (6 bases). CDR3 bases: TGTGCCATCAGTGGACAGGTAGATGAAAAACTGTTTTTT. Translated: CAISGQVDEKLFF.